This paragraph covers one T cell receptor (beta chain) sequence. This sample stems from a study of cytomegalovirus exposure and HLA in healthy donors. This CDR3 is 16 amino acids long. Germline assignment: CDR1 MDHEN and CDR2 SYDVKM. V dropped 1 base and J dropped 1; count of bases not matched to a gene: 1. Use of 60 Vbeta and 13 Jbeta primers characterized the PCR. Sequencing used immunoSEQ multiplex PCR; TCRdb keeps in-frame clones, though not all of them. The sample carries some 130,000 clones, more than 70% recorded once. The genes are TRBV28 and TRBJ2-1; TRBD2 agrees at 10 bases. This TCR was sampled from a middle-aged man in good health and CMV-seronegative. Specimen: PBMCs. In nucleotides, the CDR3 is TGTGCCAGCAGTTTATCTAGCGGGAGTTCCTACAATGAGCAGTTCTTC. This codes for CASSLSSGSSYNEQFF.